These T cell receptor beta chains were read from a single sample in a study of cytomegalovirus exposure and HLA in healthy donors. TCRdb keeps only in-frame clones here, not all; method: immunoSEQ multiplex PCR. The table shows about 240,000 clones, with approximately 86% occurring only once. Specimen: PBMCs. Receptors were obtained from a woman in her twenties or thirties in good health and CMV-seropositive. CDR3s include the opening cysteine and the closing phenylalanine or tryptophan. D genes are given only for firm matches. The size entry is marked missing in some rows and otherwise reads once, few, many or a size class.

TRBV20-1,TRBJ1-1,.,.,TGCAGTGCCCCGGACATCACTGAAGCTTTCTTT,CSAPDITEAFF
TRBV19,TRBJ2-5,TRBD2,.,TGTGCCAGTAGTATACAGGGAGGGGAGACCCAGTACTTC,CASSIQGGETQYF
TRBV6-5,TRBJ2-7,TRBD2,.,TGTGCCAGCTGGGGGCTAGCGGGATCCTACGAGCAGTACTTC,CASWGLAGSYEQYF
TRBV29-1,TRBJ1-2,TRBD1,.,TGCAGCGTTGCCCCAGATACGACAGGGGTAGGCTACACCTTC,CSVAPDTTGVGYTF
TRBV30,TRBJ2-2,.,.,TGTGCCCATACTCAGGGGACCGGGGAGCTGTTTTTT,CAHTQGTGELFF
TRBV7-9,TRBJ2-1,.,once,TGTGCCAGCAGCTTAGCGAGGGCTGAGCAGTTCTTC,CASSLARAEQFF
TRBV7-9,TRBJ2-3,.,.,TGTGCCAGCAGCTTGCCTAGCAGGGGAGAAGATACGCAGTATTTT,CASSLPSRGEDTQYF
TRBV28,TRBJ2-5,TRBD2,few,TGTGCCAGCAGTTTTGTACTAGCGCAAGAGACCCAGTACTTC,CASSFVLAQETQYF
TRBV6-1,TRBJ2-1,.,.,TGTGCCAGCAGTGAACCGGGGGATCCGAGATCCTACAATGAGCAGTTCTTC,CASSEPGDPRSYNEQFF
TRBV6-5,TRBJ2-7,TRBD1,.,TGTGCCAGTAAACCGGGACAGGGGGCATGGGAGCAGTACTTC,CASKPGQGAWEQYF
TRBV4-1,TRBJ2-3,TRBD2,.,TGCGCCAGCAGCCAAGGCGGACTAGCGGGAAGAGGTAGCACAGATACGCAGTATTTT,CASSQGGLAGRGSTDTQYF
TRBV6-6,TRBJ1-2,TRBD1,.,TGTGCCAGCAGTTACTCGACGAGCGCAGGGGGAGGCGGCTACACCTTC,CASSYSTSAGGGGYTF
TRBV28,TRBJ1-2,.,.,TGTGCCAGCGGGAGCCTCAGCCTATCCAATGGAAATAACTATGGCTACACCTTC,CASGSLSLSNGNNYGYTF
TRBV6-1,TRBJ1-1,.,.,TGTGCCAGCGGTCAGGGGATAGGGAACACTGAAGCTTTCTTT,CASGQGIGNTEAFF
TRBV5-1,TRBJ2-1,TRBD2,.,TGCGCCAGCAGCTTAGGACTAGCGGGAGGGCCTAGCAATGAGCAGTTCTTC,CASSLGLAGGPSNEQFF
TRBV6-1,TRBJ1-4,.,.,TGTGCCAGCAGTGAGTCTCCAGGGGAGAGTGAAAAACTGTTTTTT,CASSESPGESEKLFF
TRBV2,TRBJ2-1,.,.,TGTGCCAGCAGTGAGGTCTCTCGGGATGAGCAGTTCTTC,CASSEVSRDEQFF
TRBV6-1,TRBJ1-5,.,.,TGTGCCAGCAGTGAATTCGGGGGATATAGCAATCAGCCCCAGCATTTT,CASSEFGGYSNQPQHF
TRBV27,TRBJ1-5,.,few,TGTGCCAGCAGTGTCATTAGCAATCAGCCCCAGCATTTT,CASSVISNQPQHF
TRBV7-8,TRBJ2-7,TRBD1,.,TGTGCCAGCAGCTTAGCTCGGGACAGGGTTGGGGAGCAGTACTTC,CASSLARDRVGEQYF
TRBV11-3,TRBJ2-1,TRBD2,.,TGTGCCAGCAGCTTAGCCTTACTAGCGGGCGATGAGCAGTTCTTC,CASSLALLAGDEQFF
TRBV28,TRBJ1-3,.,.,TGTGCCAGCTTTCAGGGGAGAGGAAACACCATATATTTT,CASFQGRGNTIYF
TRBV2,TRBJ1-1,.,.,TGTGCCAGCCGTGAGCGGGGGTTGTACACTGAAGCTTTCTTT,CASRERGLYTEAFF
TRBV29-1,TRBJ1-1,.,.,TGCAGCGTTTACGGGTCGTCACAGGGAACTGAAGCTTTCTTT,CSVYGSSQGTEAFF
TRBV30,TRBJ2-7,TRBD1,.,TGTGCCTGGAGTGGGGAGACAGGGTTCGAGCAGTACTTC,CAWSGETGFEQYF
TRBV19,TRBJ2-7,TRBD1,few,TGTGCCAGTAGAAGGGACAGAACCTACGAGCAGTACTTC,CASRRDRTYEQYF
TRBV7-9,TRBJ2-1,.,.,TGTGCCAGCAGCTTATCGGCGGGGATGCGGAGAAATGAGCAGTTCTTC,CASSLSAGMRRNEQFF
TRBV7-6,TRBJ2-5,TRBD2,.,TGTGCCAGCAGCTTAGCGGCTAGCGGGATTCCAGAGACCCAGTACTTC,CASSLAASGIPETQYF
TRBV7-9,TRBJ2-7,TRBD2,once,TGTGCCAGCAGTCACAGCGGGAGGGCCTTTTACGAGCAGTACTTC,CASSHSGRAFYEQYF
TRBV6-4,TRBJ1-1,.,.,TGTGCCAGCAGTCCCGAGCGGGGTCTAGGTGAAGCTTTCTTT,CASSPERGLGEAFF
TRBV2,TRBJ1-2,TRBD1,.,TGTGCCAGCAGTGGGGACAGTCCCCTCTATGGCTACACCTTC,CASSGDSPLYGYTF
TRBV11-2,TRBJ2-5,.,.,TGTGCCAGCAGCTCCAATCGGGAGACCCAGTACTTC,CASSSNRETQYF
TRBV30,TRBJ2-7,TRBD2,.,TGTGCCTGGAGCCCGACCCGCGGACTAGCGGGAGTTTTCGAGCAGTACTTC,CAWSPTRGLAGVFEQYF
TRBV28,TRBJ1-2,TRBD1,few,TGTGCCAGCAGCTTGATGAAATTGTCGGGACAGGGTAGCTACACCTTC,CASSLMKLSGQGSYTF
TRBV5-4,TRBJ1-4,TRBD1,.,TGTGCCAGCAGCTACGGACAGGGAAGTAGTGAAAAACTGTTTTTT,CASSYGQGSSEKLFF
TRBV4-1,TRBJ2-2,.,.,TGCGCCAGCAGCCAAGTGGACTCCCTCCCCGGGGAGCTGTTTTTT,CASSQVDSLPGELFF
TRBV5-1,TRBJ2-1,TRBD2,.,TGCGCCAGCAGCTTGGGACTAGCGGGAGGGCCCGATGAGCAGTTCTTC,CASSLGLAGGPDEQFF
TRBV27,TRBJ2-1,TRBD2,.,TGTGCCAGCAGTTTTAGCGGGACCTACAATGAGCAGTTCTTC,CASSFSGTYNEQFF
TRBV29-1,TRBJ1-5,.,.,TGCAGCGTTGCGGCCCCGGGGGTGCCCCAGCATTTT,CSVAAPGVPQHF
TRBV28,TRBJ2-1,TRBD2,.,TGTGCCAGCACCCCCGCTAGCGGAGATACTAGATACAATGAGCAGTTCTTC,CASTPASGDTRYNEQFF
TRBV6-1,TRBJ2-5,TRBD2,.,TGTGCCAGCAGTGGCTGGCGGGAGATTGAAGAGACCCAGTACTTC,CASSGWREIEETQYF
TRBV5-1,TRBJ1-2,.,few,TGCGCCAGCAGCTTGGTGGGACTTGGCTACACCTTC,CASSLVGLGYTF
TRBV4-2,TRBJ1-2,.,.,TGTGCCAGCAGCCAAGGGGAGGGGTATGATGGCTACACCTTC,CASSQGEGYDGYTF
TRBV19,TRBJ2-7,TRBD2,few,TGTGCCAGCCAGCCGGTACTAGCGGGAGTGGGGGAGCAGTACTTC,CASQPVLAGVGEQYF